The 8 T cell receptor beta chains listed next were all sequenced from one sample in a study of T-cell reconstitution after alpha-beta-depleted transplantation in children. During its preparation, the TCRbeta library received unique molecular identifiers. TCRdb itself ran the PCR reads through MiXCR, one entry per CDR3 protein. The top ten clones hold about 2.3% of a sample with some 520,000 distinct CDR3 sequences, approximately 32% of them seen once. The sample here was PBMCs from the stem cell graft donor, taken from the stem cell graft. The source is a human donor who donated a stem cell graft to a child with aplastic anemia.

This chain links TRBV6-2 or TRBV6-3 with TRBJ1-5, with D possibly TRBD1 on 5 matching bases. There are 16 residues in the CDR3. Trimming stripped 1 base from V and 3 bases from J, with 13 bases between. CDR1 and CDR2 from the germline V gene are MNHEY and SVGEGT. CDR3: CASSYLGGMINQPQHF. DNA of the CDR3: TGTGCCAGCAGTTACTTGGGGGGAATGATCAATCAGCCCCAGCATTTT.

This clonotype was seen a few times. The CDR3 reads CSVAPAGQIQETQYF. The CDR3, as DNA: TGCAGCGTTGCACCGGCAGGCCAGATTCAAGAGACCCAGTACTTC. This chain links TRBV29-1 with TRBJ2-5, with D unresolved. This CDR3 is 15 amino acids long. The V end lost 4 bases, the J end lost 2 bases, and 17 bases lay between the germline ends. Germline V CDR1 and CDR2: SQVTM, ANQGSEA.

This chain connects TRBV6-6 to TRBJ1-2; TRBD1 aligns across 12 bases. The germline V gene encodes CDR1 MNHNY and CDR2 SVGAGI (reference sequence). This CDR3 is built from 15 residues. V gave up 6 bases and J gave up 8 bases; unmatched junction bases: 10. The CDR3 DNA sequence: TGTGCCAGCAGCTATGGGGACAGGGGGCGAGGAGGCTACACCTTC. It encodes CASSYGDRGRGGYTF.

This clonotype turned up a few times. The CDR3 here is CSARAQRQGNQPQHF. The CDR3 bases are TGCAGTGCTAGAGCCCAAAGACAGGGGAATCAGCCCCAGCATTTT. The chain uses TRBV20-1 and TRBJ1-5; 8 positions match TRBD1. Germline V gene lookup returns CDR1 DFQATT and CDR2 SNEGSKA (reference sequence). This CDR3 is 15 amino acids long. With V trimmed by 1 base and J by 4 bases, 6 bases remained unmatched.

The chain recombines TRBV4-3 with TRBJ2-1; TRBD1 matches at 8 bases. Germline CDR1 and CDR2: LGHNA and YSLEER. The CDR3 covers 15 residues. The ends lost 2 bases at V and 5 bases at J; junction bases unmatched: 5. CDR3 coding DNA: TGCGCCAGCAGCCAACGGGACAGGCCCGACAATGAGCAGTTCTTC. Translated, it gives CASSQRDRPDNEQFF.

In its sample, this clonotype was seen a few times. The chain links TRBV5-6 to TRBJ2-7; D is possibly TRBD1 (6 bases). The V gene's germline CDR1 is SGHDT and CDR2 YYEEEE. CDR3 length equals 16 residues. V lost 4 bases, J lost 2 bases, and 19 bases lay in between. The CDR3 region is CASSQTWTADTYEQYF. The DNA of the CDR3 is TGTGCCAGCAGCCAAACCTGGACAGCCGATACCTACGAGCAGTACTTC.

This clonotype was picked up a small number of times. The rearrangement links TRBV20-1 to TRBJ1-2, with TRBD1 as a possible D gene (5 bases). The CDR3 loop spans 16 amino acids. The V gene lost 0 bases and the J gene lost 4 bases, with 18 bases spanning the gap. Germline V gene data show CDR1 as DFQATT and CDR2 as SNEGSKA (reference sequence). The DNA of the CDR3 is TGCAGTGCTAGAGATCCCCGGGCGCGGGGGAGCTATGGCTACACCTTC. It codes for CSARDPRARGSYGYTF.

In this sample, this clonotype turned up once. This rearrangement joins TRBV9 to TRBJ2-7; D is tentatively TRBD1 or TRBD2 (6 bases each). The germline gives CDR1 SGDLS, CDR2 YYNGEE. Trimming stripped 0 bases from V and 5 bases from J, with 12 bases between. This CDR3 region has 14 residues. The CDR3 spells CASSVDGGLNEQYF. DNA of the CDR3: TGTGCCAGCAGCGTAGATGGGGGGCTGAACGAGCAGTACTTC.